This T cell receptor beta chain was recovered during a study of beta chain features in type 1 diabetes. General study findings and limits: Among all four CD4+ subsets, Type 1 diabetes patients had TCRB CDR3s that were moderately but significantly shorter. Cells with high TCR expression could be over-represented by cDNA sequencing. Healthy donors had naive, central memory and Treg TCRB repertoires that appeared less similar than those seen among patients.

CD4+ naive, central memory, regulatory and stem cell-like memory cells were sorted via CD45RO/CCR7/CD25/CD127/CD95/CD27. Trimming removed 4 bases from V and 4 bases from J, with 13 bases in between. This CDR3 spans 14 amino acids. Germline assignment: CDR1 ENHRY and CDR2 SYGVKD. Expressed TCRB transcripts were sequenced because the isolated RNA had all been reverse transcribed beforehand. The protocol was immunoSEQ multiplex PCR, while the TCRdb copy is restricted to in-frame clones and leaves out a portion. The sample consists of 250,000 to 400,000 clones, around 15% of them appearing once. This clone appeared a few times. What it binds is not known.

Input material: central memory CD4+ T cells from blood. V usage is TRBV10-3 and J usage is TRBJ1-1, with D tentatively TRBD1 (5 bases). The source is a man aged 25-40 years in good health. The CDR3 is CAISVSQGVTEAFF. The DNA for the CDR3 is TGTGCCATCAGTGTAAGCCAGGGAGTCACTGAAGCTTTCTTT.